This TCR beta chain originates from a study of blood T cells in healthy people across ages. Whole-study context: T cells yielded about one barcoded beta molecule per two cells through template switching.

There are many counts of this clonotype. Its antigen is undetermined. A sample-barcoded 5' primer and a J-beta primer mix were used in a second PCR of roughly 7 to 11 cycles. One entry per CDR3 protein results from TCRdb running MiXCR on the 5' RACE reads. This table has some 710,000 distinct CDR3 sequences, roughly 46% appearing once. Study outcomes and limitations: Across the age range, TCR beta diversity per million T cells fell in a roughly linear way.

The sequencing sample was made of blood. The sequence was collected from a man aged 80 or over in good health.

Written as DNA, the CDR3 is TGCAGCGTTGTAATCGGTCGAAATGAGCAGTTCTTC. Protein sequence: CSVVIGRNEQFF. The J gene is TRBJ2-1, the V gene TRBV29-1; the D is unclear. V was clipped by 4 bases and J by 7 bases, with 11 bases between them. This CDR3 comprises 12 residues. From germline, CDR1 is SQVTM and CDR2 ANQGSEA.